This T cell receptor beta chain was found in a study of control samples from healthy donors and cancer patients (dated by TCRdb to about 2020). As regards this clone: The antigen it binds to is not known. No base-level quality is on record; no much larger clone is a single base apart.

Trimming leaves V shorter by 6 bases and J shorter by 6 bases, with the junction holding 6 bases beyond the gene matches. The CDR3 has 12 amino acids, counting the end cysteine and phenylalanine. CDR3 DNA only is kept here, 36 bases in frame from base 1. CDR1 and CDR2 are read off the germline V gene (reference sequence) as SGHKS and YYEKEE. Libraries came from the immunoSEQ multiplex PCR assay. As stored in TCRdb, this immuneACCESS dataset retains in-frame rearrangements with V and J assigned. A fraction of the clones does not appear; measured against another copy, unresolved V genes explain less than half of the discrepancy, and the remainder lacks a known reason. The sample table records about 120,000 clones; around 89% of these occur just once. Roughly 2.5% of the sample is held by the ten biggest clonotypes.

This receptor chain uses TRBV5-5 and TRBJ2-7; 7 junctional bases match TRBD2. The TCR sequence derives from a woman in her seventies in good health. The sequenced material came from blood. The CDR3 reads CASKTPGGEQYF. The nucleotides are TGTGCCAGCAAAACACCGGGGGGCGAGCAGTACTTC. With all but the CDR3 taken from the reference TRBV5-5 and TRBJ2-7 genes, the full variable domain is: DAGVTQSPTHLIKTRGQQVTLRCSPISGHKSVSWYQQVLGQGPQFIFQYYEKEERGRGNFPDRFSARQFPNYSSELNVNALLLGDSALYLCASKTPGGEQYFGPGTRLTVT.